A selection of T cell receptor beta chains follows, all from one sample in a study of brain T cells in children with intractable seizures. Assay used: immunoSEQ multiplex PCR; TCRdb lists only in-frame clones, some missing. This sample carries about 320,000 clones, nearly 95% of them seen once, and the ten largest clones take roughly 6%. The specimen was peripheral blood, collected about 5 months after surgery. These receptor sequences come from a boy in the first two years of life with tuberous sclerosis and intractable seizures. CDR3s include the opening cysteine and the closing phenylalanine or tryptophan. Fields, in order: V gene, J gene, CDR3 protein.

TRBV11-2	TRBJ1-1	CASNLGVNTEAFF
TRBV27	TRBJ1-4	CASGYRGTNEKLFF
TRBV27	TRBJ2-7	CASSPRTVYYEQYF
TRBV3-1/TRBV3-2	TRBJ2-7	CASSDPGATKYEQYF
TRBV2	TRBJ1-1	CASSVTDRANTEAFF
TRBV7-3	TRBJ1-6	CASSLTGPWDSPLHF
TRBV7-9	TRBJ2-5	CASSPSGTSGTQETQYF
TRBV6-2/TRBV6-3	TRBJ2-3	CASSYFGAGRTDTQYF
TRBV19	TRBJ1-6	CASSPGTVEGSPLHF
TRBV29-1	TRBJ2-1	CSGTGTGVVDEQFF
TRBV5-1	TRBJ1-1	CASSLGTGPITEAFF
TRBV3-1/TRBV3-2	TRBJ1-2	CASSQGTGQRYTF
TRBV28	TRBJ1-1	CASTRDSPNTEAFF
TRBV18	TRBJ1-2	CASSPGQGVDGYTF
TRBV5-1	TRBJ2-1	CASSPGGGRARNEQFF
TRBV5-5	TRBJ2-7	CASSLSTSAAYEQYF
TRBV9	TRBJ2-5	CASSVAAGRETQYF
TRBV6-5	TRBJ1-1	CASTLHLNTEAFF
TRBV7-2	TRBJ2-7	CASSRKITGPPLSNEQYF
TRBV12-3/TRBV12-4	TRBJ2-1	CASSLANEQFF
TRBV19	TRBJ2-5	CASSIERGGTQYF
TRBV18	TRBJ2-6	CASSSILDRGRSGANVLTF
TRBV24-1	TRBJ1-6	CATSDSRGQNSPLHF
TRBV6-6	TRBJ1-5	CVSSYVVGENQPQHF
TRBV5-1	TRBJ2-7	CASSLDGRGASSYEQYF
TRBV12-3/TRBV12-4	TRBJ2-7	CASRQQGLGEQYF
TRBV27	TRBJ2-7	CASRVGVAYEQYF
TRBV24-1	TRBJ2-1	CATSRGLAGGSSYNEQFF
TRBV2	TRBJ2-1	CASSATGIAEQFF
TRBV7-9	TRBJ2-2	CASSPRGRGEGRAGELFF
TRBV5-1	TRBJ2-3	CASSLVGSADTQYF
TRBV10-1	TRBJ2-2	CASSEARAAGELFF
TRBV7-6	TRBJ2-2	CASSLEALNTGELFF
TRBV19	TRBJ2-7	CASSIQHEQYF
TRBV20-1	TRBJ1-1	CSALWTTEAFF
TRBV7-9	TRBJ2-1	CASSLVSPSHNEQFF
TRBV7-2	TRBJ1-1	CASSSGANTEAFF
TRBV27	TRBJ1-1	CASSWQGGNTEAFF
TRBV20-1	TRBJ2-5	CSASRAGGSGRQETQYF
TRBV19	TRBJ2-7	CASSWDGLEQYF
TRBV29-1	TRBJ1-2	CSVGQNYGYTF
TRBV7-9	TRBJ1-3	CASSLSRQGNLAGNTIYF
TRBV5-4	TRBJ1-3	CASSLGHSENINTIYF
TRBV3-1/TRBV3-2	TRBJ2-1	CASSQGPPRRHGIKAYNEQFF
TRBV20-1	TRBJ1-1	CSQGKNTEAFF
TRBV30	TRBJ2-7	CAWSLNYEQYF
TRBV6-6	TRBJ2-6	CASDRGANVLTF
TRBV5-8	TRBJ2-1	CASTFESYNEQFF